The 26 T cell receptor beta chains in this list originate from one sample, sequenced in a study of CD8+CD57+ T cells in acquired aplastic anemia (dated 2018 in TCRdb). Sequencing used an Illumina HiSeq 2000. Genomic DNA was used as template for profiling of TCR beta VDJ combinations and CDR3 sequences. TCRdb passed the public sequencing reads through fastp at Q25 and MiXCR, retaining productive beta sequences. A single entry per CDR3 protein holds the most common genes and DNA from its merged rows. In this sample the table shows under 200,000 distinct CDR3 sequences, 47% of which occur a single time. The ten largest clones take up around 3% of the sample. Expansion of CD8+CD57+ cells had been shown by flow cytometry in the patients chosen for sequencing. Specimen: sorted CD4+, CD8+, or CD8+CD57+ T cells (not recorded which) from PBMCs. Receptors originate from a human donor with aplastic anemia.

This clonotype appeared many times. The J gene is TRBJ1-5, the V gene TRBV20-1; D is uncertain. Germline assignment: CDR1 DFQATT and CDR2 SNEGSKA (reference sequence). The CDR3 is 12 amino acids. The germline V and J ends were trimmed by 0 bases and 7 bases, with 7 bases remaining between them. The CDR3 DNA follows: TGCAGTGCTAGAGATCCAGACCAGCCCCAGCATTTT. Translation gives CSARDPDQPQHF.

This chain connects TRBV30 to TRBJ2-5; weak D call: TRBD2 (6 bases). The V end was cut by 6 bases, the J end by 5 bases, with 19 bases between. There are 14 residues in the CDR3. Germline lookup yields CDR1 GTSNPN and CDR2 SVGIG (reference sequence). Here the CDR3 DNA reads TGTGCCTGTCGATTGGCGGGATCAGGGGAGACCCAGTACTTC. Translation gives CACRLAGSGETQYF.

This chain connects TRBV15 to TRBJ1-2; no clear D. The CDR3 is 16 residues long. Germline V gene data show CDR1 as LNHNV and CDR2 as YYDKDF (reference sequence). Trimming took 3 bases from V and 4 from J, leaving 18 bases between them. Here the CDR3 reads CATSRWTPGLVYGYTF. CDR3 bases: TGTGCCACCAGCAGGTGGACCCCTGGGCTCGTCTATGGCTACACCTTC.

This clonotype was observed many times. The genes are TRBV20-1 and TRBJ2-4; D possibly corresponds to TRBD2 (7 bases). The CDR3 contains 16 residues. The germline gives CDR1 DFQATT, CDR2 SNEGSKA (reference sequence). Trimming removed 0 bases at V and 6 bases at J, with 18 bases between. CDR3 bases: TGCAGTGCTAGAGATATACCCAGGGGAGGGGGAAACATTCAGTACTTC. Its protein is CSARDIPRGGGNIQYF.

This clonotype came up a few times. The gene calls are TRBV20-1 and TRBJ1-6, with 10 bases aligning to TRBD1. CDR1 is DFQATT and CDR2 is SNEGSKA in the germline V gene (reference sequence). Trimming at V came to 6 bases and at J to 1 base, leaving 12 bases not matched to a gene. CDR3 length: 18 residues. DNA of the CDR3: TGCAGTGCCGGGGACAGGGGTTTCTATGGGTCCTATAATTCACCCCTCCACTTT. Its translation is CSAGDRGFYGSYNSPLHF.

This clonotype was counted only a few times. The rearrangement links TRBV5-4 to TRBJ1-2; D is undetermined. The CDR3 loop spans 14 amino acids. Germline V gives CDR1 SGHNT, CDR2 YYREEE (reference sequence). V was shortened by 3 bases and J by 2 bases, with 11 bases between the two germline ends. This chain's CDR3 is CASSSAGPNYGYTF. The CDR3 coding sequence is TGTGCCAGCAGCTCAGCCGGACCGAACTATGGCTACACCTTC.

This rearrangement joins TRBV24-1 to TRBJ1-2; weak D call: TRBD1 (5 bases). V was trimmed by 2 bases and J by 7 bases, leaving 13 bases between them. CDR3 length: 14 amino acids. Germline-derived CDR1 and CDR2 are KGHDR and SFDVKD. CDR3 loop: CATSDSAGDAGYTF. CDR3 nucleotides: TGTGCCACCAGTGATTCGGCGGGGGATGCTGGCTACACCTTC.

The DNA of the CDR3 is TGTGCCAGCAGCCAAGTTACGGGACCAAACCAAGAGACCCAGTACTTC. Protein: CASSQVTGPNQETQYF. The rearrangement links TRBV3-1 to TRBJ2-5; D is perhaps TRBD1 or TRBD2 (5 bases each). Between the trimmed V and J ends, which lost 1 base and 0 bases, there was a span of 12 bases. CDR1 and CDR2 from the germline V gene are LGHDT and YNNKEL (reference sequence). The CDR3 runs 16 residues.

This clonotype showed up many times. The rearrangement links TRBV5-1 to TRBJ2-1; D remains ambiguous. Germline CDR1 reads SGHRS; CDR2 reads YFSETQ. Trimming removed 0 bases from V and 4 bases from J, with 14 bases in between. The CDR3 contains 16 residues. The CDR3 region has the DNA TGCGCCAGCAGCTTGGAAGGGAACGTAGGGTACAATGAGCAGTTCTTC. Its translation is CASSLEGNVGYNEQFF.

This chain joins TRBV5-4 and TRBJ1-1; no reliable D call. The V gene's germline CDR1 is SGHNT and CDR2 YYREEE (reference sequence). Deletions cut 6 bases from V and 1 base from J, with 13 bases between. The CDR3 has 14 residues. CDR3 region: CASNEGRGNTEAFF. DNA for the CDR3: TGTGCCAGCAACGAGGGCCGGGGGAACACTGAAGCTTTCTTT. Full variable domain (outside the CDR3, taken from reference TRBV5-4 and TRBJ1-1): ETGVTQSPTHLIKTRGQQVTLRCSSQSGHNTVSWYQQALGQGPQFIFQYYREEENGRGNFPPRFSGLQFPNYSSELNVNALELDDSALYLCASNEGRGNTEAFFGQGTRLTVV.

This rearrangement joins TRBV12-3 or TRBV12-4 to TRBJ1-5; D is perhaps TRBD1 (5 bases). This CDR3 comprises 13 residues. The ends were cut back, 5 bases at V and 6 bases at J, with 11 bases in the middle. The CDR3: CASSQGPCQPQHF. The DNA for the CDR3 is TGTGCCAGCAGTCAGGGCCCCTGTCAGCCCCAGCATTTT.

The chain employs TRBV10-3 and TRBJ2-3, with D tentatively TRBD1 or TRBD2 (5 bases each). The CDR3 totals 11 residues. With 6 bases removed from V and 5 bases from J, the gap between germline ends came to 6 bases. Germline CDR1 ENHRY, CDR2 SYGVKD. Here the CDR3 reads CAIRGVDTQYF. Here the CDR3 DNA reads TGTGCCATCAGGGGGGTAGATACGCAGTATTTT.

The chain carries TRBV4-1 and TRBJ2-7, with 7 positions matching TRBD2. Germline loops: CDR1 MGHRA, CDR2 YSYEKL. The V and J ends lost 1 base and 3 bases, in that order; junction bases with no gene match: 9. The CDR3 spans 16 residues. The CDR3 region has the DNA TGCGCCAGCAGCCAAGGGGGAGGGCAGACATACTACGAGCAGTACTTC. It specifies CASSQGGGQTYYEQYF.

The CDR3 spells CATSPHPGTGVYEQYF. The CDR3, as DNA: TGTGCCACCAGTCCCCACCCCGGGACAGGGGTTTACGAGCAGTACTTC. The rearrangement uses TRBV24-1 and TRBJ2-7, with 10 nucleotides matching TRBD1. The CDR3 contains 16 residues. CDR1 is KGHDR, CDR2 SFDVKD, per germline. Germline trimming cut 6 bases from V and 4 bases from J; bases unmatched to any gene: 11.

The CDR3 DNA is TGCAGCGTTGACAGGGCCCAAGAGACCCAGTACTTC. Amino acid sequence: CSVDRAQETQYF. The gene calls are TRBV29-1 and TRBJ2-5, with D tentatively TRBD1 (5 bases). V lost 3 bases and J 1 base, leaving 6 bases between the germline ends. CDR3 size: 12 residues. Looked up from germline, CDR1 is SQVTM and CDR2 is ANQGSEA.

CDR3 nucleotides: TGCAGTGCTCTCCACGGGATCAACTACGAGCAGTACTTC. Protein product: CSALHGINYEQYF. The rearrangement joins TRBV20-1 to TRBJ2-7; D may be TRBD2 (5 bases). The CDR3 contains 13 residues. CDR1 DFQATT and CDR2 SNEGSKA come from the germline V gene (reference sequence). Deletions cut 5 bases from V and 3 bases from J, with 14 bases between.

The V call is TRBV2, the J call TRBJ2-5, with D possibly called TRBD1 or TRBD2 (6 bases each). Germline CDR1 is SNHLY and CDR2 is FYNNEI. Trimming took off 4 bases at V and 4 bases at J, with 16 bases between the two ends. The CDR3 totals 15 residues. The CDR3 here is CASSVSGAVSETQYF. DNA of the CDR3: TGTGCCAGCAGTGTATCGGGGGCTGTTTCAGAGACCCAGTACTTC.

A note on this clonotype: A much larger clone sits a single nucleotide away, making a read error possible. J is TRBJ2-6 and V is TRBV6-5; a possible D gene is TRBD1 (5 bases). V shed 3 bases and J shed 2 bases, with 8 bases lying between them. CDR1 MNHEY and CDR2 SVGAGI come from the germline V gene. The CDR3 has 15 residues. The CDR3 bases are TGTGCCAGCAGTTATGCGGACACTGGGGCCAACGTCCTGACTTTC. Its translation: CASSYADTGANVLTF.

This clonotype was detected many times. The V call is TRBV2, the J call TRBJ1-3; D unclear. CDR3 length: 14 residues. Trimming removed 2 bases at V and 2 bases at J, with 7 bases between. In germline, CDR1 is SNHLY, CDR2 FYNNEI. The CDR3 bases are TGTGCCAGCAGTGAACTCCGGGCTGGAAACACCATATATTTT. It encodes CASSELRAGNTIYF.

The chain carries TRBV20-1 and TRBJ1-5, with D unclear. Germline assignment: CDR1 DFQATT and CDR2 SNEGSKA (reference sequence). The CDR3 length is 15 residues. Trimming pared 1 base from V and 11 bases from J, leaving 21 bases between. DNA for the CDR3: TGCAGTGCTAGAGTGGGCAGTGGGTCGCAATCAGCCCAGCATTTT. The encoded protein is CSARVGSGSQSAQHF.

This clonotype was recorded once. The chain joins TRBV29-1 to TRBJ1-2; D is undetermined. CDR1 is SQVTM, CDR2 ANQGSEA, per germline. CDR3 length: 14 residues. The V end lost 7 bases, the J end lost 7 bases, and 22 bases lay between the germline ends. CDR3 sequence reads: CSGGPDRNSIGYTF. The DNA of the CDR3 is TGCAGCGGTGGACCGGACCGTAATTCTATTGGCTACACCTTC.

The chain joins TRBV2 to TRBJ2-2; a weak D match, TRBD2 (5 bases). The CDR3 spans 14 residues. V was cut by 3 bases and J by 4 bases, with 9 bases left in between. CDR1 and CDR2 from the germline V gene are SNHLY and FYNNEI. CDR3 nucleotide sequence: TGTGCCAGCAGTGAGTGGGGAGTCACCGGGGAGCTGTTTTTT. Residues: CASSEWGVTGELFF.

The chain uses TRBV7-8 and TRBJ2-7; perhaps TRBD2 as D (10 bases). Deletions cut 5 bases from V and 3 bases from J, with 23 bases between. This CDR3 spans 17 amino acids. In germline, CDR1 is SGHVS, CDR2 FQNEAQ. DNA for the CDR3: TGTGCCAGCAGCCAAGGGACAGGGAGCGGGAGGGTCTACGAGCAGTACTTC. Translation gives CASSQGTGSGRVYEQYF.

This clonotype was counted only a few times. This chain connects TRBV10-1 to TRBJ2-7; 8 bases line up with TRBD1. Looked up from germline, CDR1 is WNHNN and CDR2 is SYGVQD (reference sequence). There are 17 residues in the CDR3. V lost 3 bases, J lost 2 bases, and 12 bases stayed unmatched. CDR3 protein: CASSDSWGSGQAYEQYF. DNA for the CDR3: TGCGCCAGCAGTGATTCGTGGGGATCGGGACAGGCCTACGAGCAGTACTTC.

This sequence joins TRBV5-4 and TRBJ2-2; 10 bases map to TRBD1. The V and J ends lost 4 bases and 5 bases, in that order; junction bases with no gene match: 5. The CDR3 is made up of 15 amino acids. CDR1 and CDR2 from the germline V gene are SGHNT and YYREEE (reference sequence). The CDR3 loop is CASSRGQGLTGELFF. CDR3 DNA: TGTGCCAGCAGCCGGGGACAGGGGTTAACCGGGGAGCTGTTTTTT.

The chain combines TRBV24-1 with TRBJ2-7, with TRBD1 matching over 10 bases. There are 15 residues in the CDR3. After removal of 4 bases from V and 5 bases from J, the junction contained 7 bases not matched to a gene. The V gene's germline CDR1 is KGHDR and CDR2 SFDVKD. CDR3 nucleotide sequence: TGTGCCACCAGTGACCCCCCGGACAGGGGGGACGAGCAGTACTTC. Residues: CATSDPPDRGDEQYF.